The rows below give T cell receptor beta chains drawn from one sample of a study of identical twins. TCRdb passed the 5' RACE reads through MiXCR, listing each CDR3 protein once. The data contain 500,000 to 650,000 distinct CDR3 sequences, roughly 7.1% of them singletons. Separately, the same data were catalogued under a study of yellow fever vaccine responses in identical twins.

The source material was PBMCs. The receptor set was obtained from a woman aged 18 to 35 in good health. CDR3s include the opening cysteine and the closing phenylalanine or tryptophan. Fields, in order: CDR3 DNA, CDR3 protein, J gene, V gene, D gene, clone size. The D gene is left open where the match is weak. The size field is filled for only some rows; it gives once, few, many or a size class.

TGCGCCAGCAGCCCCGATTTGAGGGGCGACCGCTATGGCTACACCTTC	CASSPDLRGDRYGYTF	TRBJ1-2	TRBV4-1	.	many
TGTGCCATCAGTAAGGGGGCAAGTATGGATGAGCAGTTCTTC	CAISKGASMDEQFF	TRBJ2-1	TRBV10-3	TRBD1	few
TGTGCCAGCAGTCACCAGTCGGGGTCCACGTGGACGCAGTATTTT	CASSHQSGSTWTQYF	TRBJ2-3	TRBV27	.	many
TGTGCCAGCAGCTCCTTTATGGGACAGGGCTCAGATACGCAGTATTTT	CASSSFMGQGSDTQYF	TRBJ2-3	TRBV11-2	TRBD1	.
TGTGCCAGCAGTTTAACGGGAACCCTCCAAGAGACCCAGTACTTC	CASSLTGTLQETQYF	TRBJ2-5	TRBV12-3/TRBV12-4	.	many
TGCAGTGCTAGGAAAGCCTCCGGGACAGCGAGCACAGATACGCAGTATTTT	CSARKASGTASTDTQYF	TRBJ2-3	TRBV20-1	TRBD1	few
TGTGCCAGCAGCTTAGGGACGGATGGCTACACCTTC	CASSLGTDGYTF	TRBJ1-2	TRBV7-9	.	many
TGTGCCAGCAGTTTGAGCGGAACCGCCAGGGATGAGCAGTTCTTC	CASSLSGTARDEQFF	TRBJ2-1	TRBV12-3/TRBV12-4	.	many
TGTGCCAGCCAGATCGAGGTTGAGCAGTTCTTC	CASQIEVEQFF	TRBJ2-1	TRBV25-1	.	few
TGTGCCAGCAGCTTAGAGTACGGACAGCTTAACTATGGCTACACCTTC	CASSLEYGQLNYGYTF	TRBJ1-2	TRBV7-2	.	few
TGTGCCAGCAGTCCCGGGACAGGGGTTTTCGTGGGTGAAAAACTGTTTTTT	CASSPGTGVFVGEKLFF	TRBJ1-4	TRBV6-1	TRBD1	.
TGCGCCAGCAGCCACGACAGGGGGGGTTACAATGAGCAGTTCTTC	CASSHDRGGYNEQFF	TRBJ2-1	TRBV4-1	TRBD1	.
TGTGCCAGCAGTTTTGCCTCTGGACAATGGGAAAATGAGCAGTTCTTC	CASSFASGQWENEQFF	TRBJ2-1	TRBV28	.	few
TGTGCCACGGAGGACGGCACTGAAGCTTTCTTT	CATEDGTEAFF	TRBJ1-1	TRBV15	.	many
TGTGCCAGCAATCCAGTCGACTACAATGAGCAGTTCTTC	CASNPVDYNEQFF	TRBJ2-1	TRBV5-5	.	few
TGTGCCAGCAGTTACTCAACCGGGACAGGGAACTATGGCTACACCTTC	CASSYSTGTGNYGYTF	TRBJ1-2	TRBV6-2/TRBV6-3	TRBD1	few
TGTGCCAGCAGTTATAGTGGCGGAGTAATAGAAACGCAGTATTTT	CASSYSGGVIETQYF	TRBJ2-3	TRBV6-2/TRBV6-3	.	few
TGTGCCAGCTCACCTGGGACTAGCGGGGTCGGTGAGACCCAGTACTTC	CASSPGTSGVGETQYF	TRBJ2-5	TRBV18	TRBD2	.
TGTGCCATCAGTGGGACCGTCGGGACTAGCGGGTCCAGCTCCTACAATGAGCAGTTCTTC	CAISGTVGTSGSSSYNEQFF	TRBJ2-1	TRBV10-3	TRBD2	.
TGTGCCACCAGCAGAGTCCTGGGTGGGTCCACAGATACGCAGTATTTT	CATSRVLGGSTDTQYF	TRBJ2-3	TRBV15	.	.
TGTGCCAGCAGTTTATCGACCCCACAAAGCTCTGGGGCCAACGTCCTGACTTTC	CASSLSTPQSSGANVLTF	TRBJ2-6	TRBV27	.	.
TGTGCCAGCAGCTTAGGACTAGCGGGACCTTTCTACGAGCAGTACTTC	CASSLGLAGPFYEQYF	TRBJ2-7	TRBV7-2	TRBD2	.
TGCGCCAGCAGCCATGAAGGGGGACAATACGAGCAGTACTTC	CASSHEGGQYEQYF	TRBJ2-7	TRBV5-1	.	many
TGCAGCGTTGCTGGGACAGGGGGAGAGACCCAGTACTTC	CSVAGTGGETQYF	TRBJ2-5	TRBV29-1	TRBD1	few
TGTGCCAGCAGTAGCCGGGACACAGGAAGAACGTTCTATTACTATGGCTACACCTTC	CASSSRDTGRTFYYYGYTF	TRBJ1-2	TRBV28	.	many
TGTGCCAGTAGTCTCCCCCCGGCTTCTGGAAACACCATATATTTT	CASSLPPASGNTIYF	TRBJ1-3	TRBV19	.	.
TGTGCCAGCAGCGAACTAACTGGTGCGAACACCGGGGAGCTGTTTTTT	CASSELTGANTGELFF	TRBJ2-2	TRBV9	.	.
TGTGCCAGCAGCTTGTGGTCAGGGAGGTCCACGGAGACCCAGTACTTC	CASSLWSGRSTETQYF	TRBJ2-5	TRBV5-6	.	few
TGTGCCACCAGTGATCTGAGGGGGGGCACAGATACGCAGTATTTT	CATSDLRGGTDTQYF	TRBJ2-3	TRBV24-1	.	many
TGTGCCAGCAGCCGGATGGGACAGATCTCCTACGAGCAGTACTTC	CASSRMGQISYEQYF	TRBJ2-7	TRBV3-1	TRBD1	many
TGTGCCAGCAGCCCCGCGACTATAAGCGGAAATGAGCAGTTCTTC	CASSPATISGNEQFF	TRBJ2-1	TRBV11-2	.	.
TGTGCCAGCAGGGAGGAGCGGGGGGGCATCGTAGATGAGCAGTTCTTC	CASREERGGIVDEQFF	TRBJ2-1	TRBV2	TRBD2	few
TGCGCCAGCAGCTTGGGAAAACTAGCGGGAGATCGATTCCGTGCTGAGCAGTTCTTC	CASSLGKLAGDRFRAEQFF	TRBJ2-1	TRBV5-1	TRBD2	many
TGCAGTGCTGAAGACGGAACCGGGACTAGCGGAACACAAAAGACCCAGTACTTC	CSAEDGTGTSGTQKTQYF	TRBJ2-5	TRBV20-1	TRBD2	.
TGTGCCAGCAGTTTTCGCCCGTCGACTAGGGATGAGCAGTTCTTC	CASSFRPSTRDEQFF	TRBJ2-1	TRBV28	.	.
TGTGCCAGTACCATGGGACTACACAATGAGCAGTTCTTC	CASTMGLHNEQFF	TRBJ2-1	TRBV19	TRBD2	.
TGTGCCAGCAGTGAATCGGGGACCGCTAATGAAAAACTGTTTTTT	CASSESGTANEKLFF	TRBJ1-4	TRBV2	.	.
TGTGCCAGCAGCTATGACCGCCTCTACAATGAGCAGTTCTTC	CASSYDRLYNEQFF	TRBJ2-1	TRBV3-1	.	.
TGTGCCAGCAGCCCCTACGGACTAGCGGGGGGGAACCCTCTGGATACGCAGTATTTT	CASSPYGLAGGNPLDTQYF	TRBJ2-3	TRBV11-2	TRBD2	many
TGCAGCGTTGAAGCCCCACCAGACCTCTACGAGCAGTACTTC	CSVEAPPDLYEQYF	TRBJ2-7	TRBV29-1	.	many
TGTGCCAGCAGTCGAATGGTCTCTGGGGCCAACGTCCTGACTTTC	CASSRMVSGANVLTF	TRBJ2-6	TRBV5-4	.	few
TGTGCCAGTAGTATTAGCGGGCCAACCTACAATGAGCAGTTCTTC	CASSISGPTYNEQFF	TRBJ2-1	TRBV19	TRBD2	.
TGTGCCAGCAGCTGGGACCGACTGAACACTGAAGCTTTCTTT	CASSWDRLNTEAFF	TRBJ1-1	TRBV5-6	.	many
TGTGCCAGCGGAGGACTAGCGGAACAAGAGACCCAGTACTTC	CASGGLAEQETQYF	TRBJ2-5	TRBV6-1	TRBD2	few
TGCAGTGCTCGGCGGGAGGCGCCCTACGAGCAGTACTTC	CSARREAPYEQYF	TRBJ2-7	TRBV20-1	TRBD2	few
TGTGCCAGCAGCGGGACAGGGAGAGGATATGGCTACACCTTC	CASSGTGRGYGYTF	TRBJ1-2	TRBV12-3/TRBV12-4	TRBD1	.
TGTGCCAGCAGTACCTCTTGGGGGACCGGAAACACCATATATTTT	CASSTSWGTGNTIYF	TRBJ1-3	TRBV27	.	few
TGCGCCAGCAGCGGTGGGACAGACCAAAACAATGAAAAACTGTTTTTT	CASSGGTDQNNEKLFF	TRBJ1-4	TRBV5-1	TRBD1	.
TGTGCCAGCAGAAAGGGACAGGGAGTCACTGAAGCTTTCTTT	CASRKGQGVTEAFF	TRBJ1-1	TRBV12-3/TRBV12-4	TRBD1	.
TGTGCCAGCAGCCCGGCGGTCTTCTCTGGAAACACCATATATTTT	CASSPAVFSGNTIYF	TRBJ1-3	TRBV5-5	.	few
TGCGCCAGCAGCCCGGACAGTAGCTCCTACAATGAGCAGTTCTTC	CASSPDSSSYNEQFF	TRBJ2-1	TRBV5-1	.	many